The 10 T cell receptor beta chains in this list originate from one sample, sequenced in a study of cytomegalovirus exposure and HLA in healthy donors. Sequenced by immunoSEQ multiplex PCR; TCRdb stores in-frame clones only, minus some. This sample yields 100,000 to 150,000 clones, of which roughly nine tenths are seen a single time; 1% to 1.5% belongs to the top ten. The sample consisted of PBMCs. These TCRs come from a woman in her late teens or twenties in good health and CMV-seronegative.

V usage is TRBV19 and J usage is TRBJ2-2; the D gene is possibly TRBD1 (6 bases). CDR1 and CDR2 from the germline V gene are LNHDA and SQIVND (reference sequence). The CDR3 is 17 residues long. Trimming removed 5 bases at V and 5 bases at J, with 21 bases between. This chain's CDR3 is CASSPIPSGARTGELFF. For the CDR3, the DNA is TGTGCCAGTAGTCCGATTCCGTCAGGGGCTAGGACCGGGGAGCTGTTTTTT.

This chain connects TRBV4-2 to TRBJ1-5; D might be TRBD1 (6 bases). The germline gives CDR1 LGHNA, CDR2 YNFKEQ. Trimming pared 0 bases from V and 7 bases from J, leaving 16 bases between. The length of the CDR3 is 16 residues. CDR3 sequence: CASSQEAGARFQPQHF. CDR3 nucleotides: TGTGCCAGCAGCCAAGAGGCAGGGGCGAGGTTCCAGCCCCAGCATTTT.

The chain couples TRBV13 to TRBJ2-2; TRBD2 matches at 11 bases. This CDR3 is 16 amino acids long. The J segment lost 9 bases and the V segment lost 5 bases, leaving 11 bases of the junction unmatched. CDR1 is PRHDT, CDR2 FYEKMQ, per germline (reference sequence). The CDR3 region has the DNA TGTGCCAGCAGCCACCGGACTAGCGGGCGGGTCCGGGAGCTGTTTTTT. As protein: CASSHRTSGRVRELFF.

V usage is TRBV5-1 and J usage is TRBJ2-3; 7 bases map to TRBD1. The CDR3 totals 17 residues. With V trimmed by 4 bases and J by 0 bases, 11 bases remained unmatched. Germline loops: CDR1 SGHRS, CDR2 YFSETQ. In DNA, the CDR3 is TGCGCCAGCAGCCTGTGGGGACAGTCATTTAGCACAGATACGCAGTATTTT. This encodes CASSLWGQSFSTDTQYF.

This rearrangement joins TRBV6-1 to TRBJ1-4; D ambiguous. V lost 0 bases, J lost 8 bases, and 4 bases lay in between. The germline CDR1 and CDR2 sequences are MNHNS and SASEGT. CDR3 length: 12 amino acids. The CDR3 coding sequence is TGTGCCAGCAGTGAAGCGCGAGAAAAACTGTTTTTT. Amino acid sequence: CASSEAREKLFF.

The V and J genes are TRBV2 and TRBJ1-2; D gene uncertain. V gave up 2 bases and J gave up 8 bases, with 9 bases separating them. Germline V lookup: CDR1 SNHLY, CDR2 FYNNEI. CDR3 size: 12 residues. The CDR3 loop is CASSEYSRGYTF. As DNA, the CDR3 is TGTGCCAGCAGTGAATATTCCAGGGGCTACACCTTC.

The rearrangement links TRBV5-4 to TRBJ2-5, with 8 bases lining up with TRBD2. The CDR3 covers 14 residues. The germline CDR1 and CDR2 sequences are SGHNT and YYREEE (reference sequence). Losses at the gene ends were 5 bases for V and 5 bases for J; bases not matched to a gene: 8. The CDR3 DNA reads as TGTGCCAGCAGGACAGCGGGGGATGTGGAGACCCAGTACTTC. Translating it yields CASRTAGDVETQYF.

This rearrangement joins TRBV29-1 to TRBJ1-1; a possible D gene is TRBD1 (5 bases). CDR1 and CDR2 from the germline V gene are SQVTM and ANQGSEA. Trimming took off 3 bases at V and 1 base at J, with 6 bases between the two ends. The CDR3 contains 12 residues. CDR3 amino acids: CSVEQGNTEAFF. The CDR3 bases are TGCAGCGTTGAGCAGGGGAACACTGAAGCTTTCTTT.

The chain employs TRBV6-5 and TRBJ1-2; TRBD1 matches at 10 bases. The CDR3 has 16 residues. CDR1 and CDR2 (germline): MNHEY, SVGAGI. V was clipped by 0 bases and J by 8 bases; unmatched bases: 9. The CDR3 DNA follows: TGTGCCAGCAGTTACTCGGTGGTGACAGGGGGCGACGGCTACACCTTC. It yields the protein CASSYSVVTGGDGYTF.

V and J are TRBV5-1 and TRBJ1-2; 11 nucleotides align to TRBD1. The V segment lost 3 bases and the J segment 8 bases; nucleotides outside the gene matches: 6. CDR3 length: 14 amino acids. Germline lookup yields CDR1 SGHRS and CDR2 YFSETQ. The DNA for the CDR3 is TGCGCCAGCAGCTCAACATGGACAGGGGGCGGCTACACCTTC. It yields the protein CASSSTWTGGGYTF.